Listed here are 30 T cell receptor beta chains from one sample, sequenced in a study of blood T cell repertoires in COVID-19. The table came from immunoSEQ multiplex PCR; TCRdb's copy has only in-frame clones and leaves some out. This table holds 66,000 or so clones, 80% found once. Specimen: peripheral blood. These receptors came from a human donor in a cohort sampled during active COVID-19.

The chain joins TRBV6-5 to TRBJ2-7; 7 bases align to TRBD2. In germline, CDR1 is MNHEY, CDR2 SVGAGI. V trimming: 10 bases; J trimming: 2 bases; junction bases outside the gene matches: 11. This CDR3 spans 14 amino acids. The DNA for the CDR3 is TGTGCCACCCTGGGCGGGGGAGGGCCCTACGAGCAGTACTTC. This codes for CATLGGGGPYEQYF.

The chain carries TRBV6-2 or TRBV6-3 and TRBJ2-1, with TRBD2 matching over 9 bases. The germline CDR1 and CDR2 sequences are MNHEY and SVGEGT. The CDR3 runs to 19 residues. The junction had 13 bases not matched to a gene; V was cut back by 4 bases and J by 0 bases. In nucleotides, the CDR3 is TGTGCCAGCAGTTTAAGGCGGGAGGGCCTAACAATCTCCTACAATGAGCAGTTCTTC. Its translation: CASSLRREGLTISYNEQFF.

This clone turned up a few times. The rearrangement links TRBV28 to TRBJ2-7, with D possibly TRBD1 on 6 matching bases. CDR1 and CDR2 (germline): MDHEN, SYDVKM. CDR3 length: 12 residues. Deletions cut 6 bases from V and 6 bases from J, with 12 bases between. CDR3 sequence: CASRLTGFEQYF. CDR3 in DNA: TGTGCCAGCAGACTTACAGGGTTCGAGCAGTACTTC.

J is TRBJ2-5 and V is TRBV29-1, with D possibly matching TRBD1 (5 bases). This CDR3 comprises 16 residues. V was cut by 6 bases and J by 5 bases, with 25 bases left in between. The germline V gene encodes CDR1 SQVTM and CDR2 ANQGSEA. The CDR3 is CSVRTITSSETETQYF. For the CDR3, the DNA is TGCAGCGTGAGGACAATAACATCAAGTGAGACGGAGACCCAGTACTTC.

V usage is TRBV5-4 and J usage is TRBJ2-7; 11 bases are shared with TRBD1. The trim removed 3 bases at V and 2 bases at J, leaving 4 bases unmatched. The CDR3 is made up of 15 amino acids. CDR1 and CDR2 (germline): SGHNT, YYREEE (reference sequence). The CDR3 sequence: CASSSGQGAAYEQYF. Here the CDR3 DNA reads TGTGCCAGCAGCTCCGGACAGGGGGCCGCCTACGAGCAGTACTTC.

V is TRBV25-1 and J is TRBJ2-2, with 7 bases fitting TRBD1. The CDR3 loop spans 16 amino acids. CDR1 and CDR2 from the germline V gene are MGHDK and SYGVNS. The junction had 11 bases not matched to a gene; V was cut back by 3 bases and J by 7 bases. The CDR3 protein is CASSDDRDPTHGELFF. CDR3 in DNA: TGTGCCAGCAGTGATGACAGGGATCCCACCCACGGGGAGCTGTTTTTT.

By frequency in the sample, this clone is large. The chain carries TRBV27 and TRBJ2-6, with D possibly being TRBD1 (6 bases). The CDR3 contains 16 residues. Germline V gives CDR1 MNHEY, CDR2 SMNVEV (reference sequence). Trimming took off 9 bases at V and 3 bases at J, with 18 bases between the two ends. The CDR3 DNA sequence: TGTGCCAGTTCCACAGGGCGTTTAAGTGGGGCCAACGTCCTGACTTTC. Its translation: CASSTGRLSGANVLTF.

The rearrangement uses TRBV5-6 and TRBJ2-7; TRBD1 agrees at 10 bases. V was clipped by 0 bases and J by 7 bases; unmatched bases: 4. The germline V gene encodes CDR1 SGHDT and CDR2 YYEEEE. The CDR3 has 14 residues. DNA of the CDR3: TGTGCCAGCAGCTTGGGACAGGGGGCGAGTGAGCAGTACTTC. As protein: CASSLGQGASEQYF.

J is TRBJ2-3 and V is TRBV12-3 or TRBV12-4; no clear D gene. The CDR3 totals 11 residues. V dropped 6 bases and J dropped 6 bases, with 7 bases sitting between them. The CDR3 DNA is TGTGCCAGCAGCCGGTTGGATACGCAGTATTTT. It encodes CASSRLDTQYF.

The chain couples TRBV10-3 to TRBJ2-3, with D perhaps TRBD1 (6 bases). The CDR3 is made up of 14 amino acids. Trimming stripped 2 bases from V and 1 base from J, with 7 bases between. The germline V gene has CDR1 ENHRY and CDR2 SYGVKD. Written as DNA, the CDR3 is TGTGCCATCAGTGAGAGGACAGGCACAGATACGCAGTATTTT. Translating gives CAISERTGTDTQYF.

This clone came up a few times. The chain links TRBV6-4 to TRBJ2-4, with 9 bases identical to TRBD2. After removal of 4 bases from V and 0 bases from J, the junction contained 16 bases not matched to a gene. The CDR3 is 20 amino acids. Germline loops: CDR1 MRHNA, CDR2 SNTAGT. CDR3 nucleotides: TGTGCCAGCAGTGGGGAAGAGCGGGAGGCCCCGCCCCTAGCCAAAAACATTCAGTACTTC. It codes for CASSGEEREAPPLAKNIQYF.

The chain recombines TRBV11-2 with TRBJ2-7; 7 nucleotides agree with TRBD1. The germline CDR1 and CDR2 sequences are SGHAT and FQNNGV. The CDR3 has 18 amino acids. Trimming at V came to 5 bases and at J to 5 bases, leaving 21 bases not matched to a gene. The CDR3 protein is CASSPRPPLDRALHEQYF. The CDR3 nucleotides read TGTGCCAGCAGCCCACGGCCCCCTTTAGACAGGGCCCTCCACGAGCAGTACTTC.

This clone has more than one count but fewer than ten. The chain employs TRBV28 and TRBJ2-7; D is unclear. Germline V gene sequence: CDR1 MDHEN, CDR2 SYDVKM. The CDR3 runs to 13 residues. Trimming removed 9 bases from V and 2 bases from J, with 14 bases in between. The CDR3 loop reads CASSPLVTYEQYF. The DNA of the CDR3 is TGTGCCAGTTCCCCCCTCGTTACCTACGAGCAGTACTTC.

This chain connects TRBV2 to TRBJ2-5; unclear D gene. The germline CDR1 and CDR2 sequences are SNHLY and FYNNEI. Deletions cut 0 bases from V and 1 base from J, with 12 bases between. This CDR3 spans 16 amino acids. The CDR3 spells CASSEALLGFQETQYF. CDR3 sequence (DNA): TGTGCCAGCAGTGAAGCGCTTCTTGGCTTCCAAGAGACCCAGTACTTC.

This CDR3 is CSASWGAYEQYF. The CDR3 bases are TGCAGTGCTAGTTGGGGAGCCTACGAGCAGTACTTC. The V gene is TRBV20-1, the J gene TRBJ2-7; TRBD2 is a possible D gene (5 bases). The CDR3 runs to 12 residues. CDR1 and CDR2 (germline): DFQATT, SNEGSKA (reference sequence). V lost 3 bases to trimming and J lost 2 bases, with 8 bases between them.

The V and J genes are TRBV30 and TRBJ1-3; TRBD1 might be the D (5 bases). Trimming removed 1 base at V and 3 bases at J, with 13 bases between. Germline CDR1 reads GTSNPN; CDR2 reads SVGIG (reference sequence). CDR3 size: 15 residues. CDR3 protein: CAWSAGRAYGNTIYF. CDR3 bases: TGTGCCTGGAGTGCTGGCAGGGCTTATGGAAACACCATATATTTT.

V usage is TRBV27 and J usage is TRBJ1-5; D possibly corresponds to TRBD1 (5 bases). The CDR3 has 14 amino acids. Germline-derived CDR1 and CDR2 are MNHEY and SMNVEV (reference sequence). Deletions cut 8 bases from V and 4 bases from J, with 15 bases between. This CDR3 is CASGGGVRNQPQHF. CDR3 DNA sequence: TGTGCCAGCGGGGGAGGGGTTCGAAATCAGCCCCAGCATTTT.

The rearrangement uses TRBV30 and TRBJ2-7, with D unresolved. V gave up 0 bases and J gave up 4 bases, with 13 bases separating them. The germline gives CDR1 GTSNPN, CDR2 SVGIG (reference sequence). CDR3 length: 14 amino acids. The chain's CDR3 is CAWSVRRFFYEQYF. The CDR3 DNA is TGTGCCTGGAGTGTACGTCGGTTTTTTTACGAGCAGTACTTC.

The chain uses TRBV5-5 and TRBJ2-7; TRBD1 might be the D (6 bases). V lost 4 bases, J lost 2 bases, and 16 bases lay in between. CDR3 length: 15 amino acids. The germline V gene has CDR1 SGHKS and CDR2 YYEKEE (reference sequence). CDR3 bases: TGTGCCAGCAGCGCACCCGAGACAGGAGCCTACGAGCAGTACTTC. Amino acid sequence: CASSAPETGAYEQYF.

This CDR3 reads CASSLDQQGGSPLHF. The CDR3 DNA reads as TGTGCCAGCAGCTTAGATCAACAGGGCGGGTCACCCCTCCACTTT. The chain uses TRBV7-9 and TRBJ1-6, with D perhaps matching TRBD1 (6 bases). Between the trimmed V and J ends, which lost 1 base and 10 bases, there was a span of 14 bases. The CDR3 consists of 15 residues. CDR1 and CDR2 from the germline V gene are SEHNR and FQNEAQ (reference sequence).

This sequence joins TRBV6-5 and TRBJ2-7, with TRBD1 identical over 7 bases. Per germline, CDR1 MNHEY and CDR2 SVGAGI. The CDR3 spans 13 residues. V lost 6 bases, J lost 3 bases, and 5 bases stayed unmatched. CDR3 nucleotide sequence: TGTGCCAGCAGAAATCGGGACAGCTACGAGCAGTACTTC. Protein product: CASRNRDSYEQYF.

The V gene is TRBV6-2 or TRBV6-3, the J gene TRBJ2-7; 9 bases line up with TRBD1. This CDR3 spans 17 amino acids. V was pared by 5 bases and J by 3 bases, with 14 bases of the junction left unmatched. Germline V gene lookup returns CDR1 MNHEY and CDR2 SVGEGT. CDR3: CASSGTSGTGTFYEQYF. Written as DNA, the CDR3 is TGTGCCAGCAGTGGCACCTCCGGGACAGGGACGTTCTACGAGCAGTACTTC.

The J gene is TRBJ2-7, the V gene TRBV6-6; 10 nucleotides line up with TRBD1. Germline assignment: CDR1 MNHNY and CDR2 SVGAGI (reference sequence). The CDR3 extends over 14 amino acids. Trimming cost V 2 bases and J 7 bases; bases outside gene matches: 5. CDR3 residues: CASSYRDRGGEQYF. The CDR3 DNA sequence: TGTGCCAGCAGTTACCGGGACAGGGGCGGAGAGCAGTACTTC.

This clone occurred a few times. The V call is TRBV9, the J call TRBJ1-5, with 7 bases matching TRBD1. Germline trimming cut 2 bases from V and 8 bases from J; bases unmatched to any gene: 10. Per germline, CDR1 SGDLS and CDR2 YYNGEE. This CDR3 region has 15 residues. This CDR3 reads CASSVGGGRGEPQHF. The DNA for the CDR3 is TGTGCCAGCAGCGTGGGAGGTGGCAGGGGGGAGCCCCAGCATTTT.

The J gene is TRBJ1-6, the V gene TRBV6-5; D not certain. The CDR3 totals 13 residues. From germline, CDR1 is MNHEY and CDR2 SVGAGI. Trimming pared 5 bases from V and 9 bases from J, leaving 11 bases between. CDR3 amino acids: CASSLVGGSPLHF. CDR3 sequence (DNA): TGTGCCAGCAGTCTCGTAGGCGGTTCACCCCTCCACTTT.

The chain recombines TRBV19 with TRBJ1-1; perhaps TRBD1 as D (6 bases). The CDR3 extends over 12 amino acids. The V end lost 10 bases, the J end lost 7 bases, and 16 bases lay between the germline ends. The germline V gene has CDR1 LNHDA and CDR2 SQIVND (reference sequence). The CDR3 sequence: CATSSGAGEAFF. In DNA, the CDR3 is TGTGCCACCAGCTCAGGGGCGGGTGAAGCTTTCTTT.

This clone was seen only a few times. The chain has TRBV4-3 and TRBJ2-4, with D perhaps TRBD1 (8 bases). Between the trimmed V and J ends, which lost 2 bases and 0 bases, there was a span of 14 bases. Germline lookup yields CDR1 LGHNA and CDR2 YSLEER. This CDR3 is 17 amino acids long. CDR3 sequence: CASSQPTGGVAKNIQYF. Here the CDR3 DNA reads TGCGCCAGCAGCCAACCCACAGGGGGGGTAGCCAAAAACATTCAGTACTTC.

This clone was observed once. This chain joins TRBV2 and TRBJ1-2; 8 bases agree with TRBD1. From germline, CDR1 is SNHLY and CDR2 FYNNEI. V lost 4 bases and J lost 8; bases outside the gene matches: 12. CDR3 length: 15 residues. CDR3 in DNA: TGTGCCAGCAGTGGCGCTCCCGGACAGGGCGACGGCTACACCTTC. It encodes CASSGAPGQGDGYTF.

The CDR3 DNA sequence: TGTGCCAGCAGCACCCTCACCGGGACTAACTCCTACGAGCAGTACTTC. Its translation is CASSTLTGTNSYEQYF. The V gene is TRBV5-4, the J gene TRBJ2-7, with 7 bases fitting TRBD2. Losses at the gene ends were 4 bases for V and 0 bases for J; bases not matched to a gene: 10. The CDR3 totals 16 residues. Germline values: CDR1 SGHNT, CDR2 YYREEE (reference sequence).

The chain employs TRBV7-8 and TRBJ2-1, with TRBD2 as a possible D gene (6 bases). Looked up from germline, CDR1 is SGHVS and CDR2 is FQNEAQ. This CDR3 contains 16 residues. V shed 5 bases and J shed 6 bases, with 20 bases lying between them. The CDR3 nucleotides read TGTGCCAGCAGCAGGGGTCCAGCGGGCCAGACCAATGAGCAGTTCTTC. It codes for CASSRGPAGQTNEQFF. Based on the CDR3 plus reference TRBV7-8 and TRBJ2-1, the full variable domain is GAGVSQSPRYKVAKRGQDVALRCDPISGHVSLFWYQQALGQGPEFLTYFQNEAQLDKSGLPSDRFFAERPEGSVSTLKIQRTQQEDSAVYLCASSRGPAGQTNEQFFGPGTRLTVL.